This T cell receptor beta chain was profiled in a study of Ad26.COV2.S vaccination and SARS-CoV-2 variants. Treatment specified: around 19 received Ad26.COV2.S at low or high dose, single or two shots; roughly five received placebo; per-sample allocation not given. Sampling was done on day 63 after the first vaccine or placebo injection. Assay: immunoSEQ multiplex PCR; the TCRdb copy retains only in-frame clones and omits some. The sample includes 450,000 to 550,000 clones, 80% to 90% of them seen just once. In this sample, this clone turned up once. Germline values: CDR1 MDHEN, CDR2 SYDVKM. The length of the CDR3 is 14 residues. Trimming removed 4 bases at V and 4 bases at J, with 11 bases between.

The chain combines TRBV28 with TRBJ1-5; maybe TRBD1 (5 bases). The sample here was peripheral blood, taken in a trial of Ad26.COV2.S vaccine versus placebo. The sequence derives from a person between 18 and 60 years old who received the Ad26.COV2.S COVID-19 vaccine or a placebo. CDR3 protein: CASSSGGGNQPQHF. The CDR3 DNA is TGTGCCAGCAGTTCGGGGGGAGGGAATCAGCCCCAGCATTTT.